This TCR beta chain was documented in a study of shared clonotypes between healthy human individuals. It was CD45RO-negative cells, positively selected for CCR7, that made up naive CD8 cells, with terminally differentiated effector memory CD45RA+ cells excluded. Of note for this clone: Its target is not known. Germline is not matched at one junction end, which may reflect a read error.

Points from the study as a whole: All-four-donor shared clonotypes had higher generation probabilities than non-shared clonotypes did.

TCRdb's copy holds only in-frame clones and misses some; the assay was immunoSEQ multiplex PCR. Of around 2.1 million clones in the sample, 85% to 95% were seen once. Germline CDR1 reads MNHNY; CDR2 reads SVGAGI (reference sequence). The CDR3 sequence is 11 residues long. The chain uses TRBV6-6 and TRBJ2-4; 7 bases fit TRBD2. The sequencing input was naive CD8+ T cells from PBMCs. This clonotype was obtained from a young man in good health. Some clones in this sample may be carry-over from other donors' samples. The DNA for the CDR3 is TGTGCCAGCAGTCCGGGGGGAGTTGAAACCTTC. Protein sequence: CASSPGGVETF.